The 5 T cell receptor beta chains below come from one sample, sequenced in a study of blood T cell repertoires in COVID-19. The protocol was immunoSEQ multiplex PCR, while the TCRdb copy is restricted to in-frame clones and leaves out a portion. The table records more than 150,000 clones, roughly four fifths of them present only once. Sequencing was performed on peripheral blood. These TCRs come from a woman over 75 with COVID-19, enrolled during active disease.

The chain links TRBV4-3 to TRBJ2-1, with 9 positions matching TRBD2. The CDR3 runs 16 residues. J gave up 0 bases and V 4 bases, and 4 bases lay outside the gene matches. Germline CDR1 and CDR2: LGHNA and YSLEER. CDR3 region: CASSLYSGGSYNEQFF. For the CDR3, the DNA is TGCGCCAGCAGCCTATATAGCGGGGGCTCCTACAATGAGCAGTTCTTC.

A note on this clone: Other DNA sequences from this sample encode an identical CDR3 as well. The chain carries TRBV6-5 and TRBJ1-3, with TRBD1 matching over 9 bases. The trim removed 6 bases at V and 1 base at J, leaving 1 base unmatched. CDR1 MNHEY and CDR2 SVGAGI come from the germline V gene. The CDR3 length is 14 residues. The CDR3 sequence is CASRDRGSGNTIYF. CDR3 in DNA: TGTGCCAGCAGGGACAGGGGTTCTGGAAACACCATATATTTT.

V usage is TRBV6-5 and J usage is TRBJ2-2; maybe TRBD1 (7 bases). With 6 bases removed from V and 5 bases from J, the gap between germline ends came to 16 bases. The CDR3 consists of 15 residues. Germline CDR1 is MNHEY and CDR2 is SVGAGI. The chain's CDR3 is CASRQGRSRTGELFF. The DNA for the CDR3 is TGTGCCAGCAGACAGGGGAGGAGTAGAACCGGGGAGCTGTTTTTT.

This chain uses TRBV5-1 with TRBJ2-5; D call uncertain. V dropped 0 bases and J dropped 1 base, with 4 bases sitting between them. The CDR3 extends over 13 amino acids. Germline V gives CDR1 SGHRS, CDR2 YFSETQ. The chain's CDR3 is CASSLAFQETQYF. The DNA of the CDR3 is TGCGCCAGCAGCTTGGCCTTCCAAGAGACCCAGTACTTC.

The rearrangement uses TRBV2 and TRBJ2-5; 12 nucleotides line up with TRBD2. Unmatched junction bases numbered 1, after V lost 1 base and J lost 1 base. The CDR3 consists of 16 residues. Germline values: CDR1 SNHLY, CDR2 FYNNEI. CDR3 nucleotide sequence: TGTGCCAGCAGTGAAGGACTAGCGGGGGTCCAAGAGACCCAGTACTTC. Translation gives CASSEGLAGVQETQYF.